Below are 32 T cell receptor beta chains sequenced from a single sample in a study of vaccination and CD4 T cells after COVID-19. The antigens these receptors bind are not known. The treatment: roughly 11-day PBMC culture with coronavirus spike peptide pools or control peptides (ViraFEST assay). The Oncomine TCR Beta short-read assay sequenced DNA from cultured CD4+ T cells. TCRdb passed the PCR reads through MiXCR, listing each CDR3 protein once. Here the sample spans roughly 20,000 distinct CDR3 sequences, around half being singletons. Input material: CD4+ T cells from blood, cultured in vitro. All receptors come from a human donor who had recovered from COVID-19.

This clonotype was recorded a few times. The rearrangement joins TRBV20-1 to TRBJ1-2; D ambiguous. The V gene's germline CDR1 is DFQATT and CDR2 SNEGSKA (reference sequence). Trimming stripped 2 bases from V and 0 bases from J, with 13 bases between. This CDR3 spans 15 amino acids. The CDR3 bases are TGCAGTGCTAGACTGACGTTAGAAGCTAACTATGGCTACACCTTC. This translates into CSARLTLEANYGYTF.

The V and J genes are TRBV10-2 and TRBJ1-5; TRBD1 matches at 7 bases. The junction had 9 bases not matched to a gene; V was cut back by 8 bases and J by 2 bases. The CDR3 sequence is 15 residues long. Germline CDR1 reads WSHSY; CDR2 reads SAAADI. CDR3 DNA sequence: TGCGCCAGCGACAAACAGGGGACCGGCAATCAGCCCCAGCATTTT. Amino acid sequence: CASDKQGTGNQPQHF.

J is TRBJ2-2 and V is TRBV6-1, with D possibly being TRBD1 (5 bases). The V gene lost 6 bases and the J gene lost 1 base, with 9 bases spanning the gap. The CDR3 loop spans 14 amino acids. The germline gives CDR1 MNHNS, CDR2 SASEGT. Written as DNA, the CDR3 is TGTGCCAGCAGGACAGCCATGAACACCGGGGAGCTGTTTTTT. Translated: CASRTAMNTGELFF.

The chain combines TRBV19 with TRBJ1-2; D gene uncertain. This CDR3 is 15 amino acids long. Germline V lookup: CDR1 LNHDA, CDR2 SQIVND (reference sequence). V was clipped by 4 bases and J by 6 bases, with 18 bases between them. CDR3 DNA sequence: TGTGCCAGTAGTAACCTCCCTCCGGAGACTAATGGCTACACCTTC. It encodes CASSNLPPETNGYTF.

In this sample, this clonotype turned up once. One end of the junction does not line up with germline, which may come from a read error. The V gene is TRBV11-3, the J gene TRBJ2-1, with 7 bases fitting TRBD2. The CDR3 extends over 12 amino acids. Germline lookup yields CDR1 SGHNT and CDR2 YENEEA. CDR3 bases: TGTGCCAACAGCTTATTGGGGGGGGAGCAGTTCTTC. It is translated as CANSLLGGEQFF.

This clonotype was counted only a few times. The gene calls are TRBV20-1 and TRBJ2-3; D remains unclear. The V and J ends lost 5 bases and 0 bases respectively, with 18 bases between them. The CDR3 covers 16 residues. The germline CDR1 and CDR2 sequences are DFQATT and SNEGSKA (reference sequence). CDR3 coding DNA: TGCAGTGCTTTAGCCCCTCCGGGCCGTAGCACAGATACGCAGTATTTT. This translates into CSALAPPGRSTDTQYF.

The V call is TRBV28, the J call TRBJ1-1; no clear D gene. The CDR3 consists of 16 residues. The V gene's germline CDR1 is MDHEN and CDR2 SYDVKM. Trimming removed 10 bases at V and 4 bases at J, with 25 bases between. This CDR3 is CATHRRQTIRSTEAFF. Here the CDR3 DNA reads TGTGCCACCCACCGTAGGCAGACTATAAGGAGCACTGAAGCTTTCTTT.

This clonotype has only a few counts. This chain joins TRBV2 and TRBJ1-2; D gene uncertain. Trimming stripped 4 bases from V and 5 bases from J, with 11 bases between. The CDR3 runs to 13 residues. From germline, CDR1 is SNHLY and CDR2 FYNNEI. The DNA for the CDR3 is TGTGCCAGCAGTGCCCAGGCTACATATGGCTACACCTTC. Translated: CASSAQATYGYTF.

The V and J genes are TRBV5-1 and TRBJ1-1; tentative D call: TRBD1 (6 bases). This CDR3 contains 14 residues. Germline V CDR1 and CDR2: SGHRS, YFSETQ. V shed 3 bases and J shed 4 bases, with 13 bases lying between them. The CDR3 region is CASSSSGAVTEAFF. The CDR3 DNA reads TGCGCCAGCAGCTCTTCGGGGGCGGTCACTGAAGCTTTCTTT.

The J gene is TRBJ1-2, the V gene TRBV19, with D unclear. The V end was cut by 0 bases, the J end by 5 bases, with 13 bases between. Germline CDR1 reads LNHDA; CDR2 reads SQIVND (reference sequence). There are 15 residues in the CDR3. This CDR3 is CASSIDRTASYGYTF. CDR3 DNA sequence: TGTGCCAGTAGTATAGACCGAACAGCATCATATGGCTACACCTTC. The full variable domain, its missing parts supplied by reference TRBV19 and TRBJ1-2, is DGGITQSPKYLFRKEGQNVTLSCEQNLNHDAMYWYRQDPGQGLRLIYYSQIVNDFQKGDIAEGYSVSREKKESFPLTVTSAQKNPTAFYLCASSIDRTASYGYTFGSGTRLTVV.

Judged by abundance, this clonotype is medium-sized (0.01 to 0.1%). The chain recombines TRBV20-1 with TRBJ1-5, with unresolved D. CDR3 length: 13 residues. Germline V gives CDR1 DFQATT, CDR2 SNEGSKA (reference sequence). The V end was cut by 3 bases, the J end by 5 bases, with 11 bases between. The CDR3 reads CSASSRLDQPQHF. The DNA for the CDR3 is TGCAGTGCTAGTTCTCGGCTCGATCAGCCCCAGCATTTT.

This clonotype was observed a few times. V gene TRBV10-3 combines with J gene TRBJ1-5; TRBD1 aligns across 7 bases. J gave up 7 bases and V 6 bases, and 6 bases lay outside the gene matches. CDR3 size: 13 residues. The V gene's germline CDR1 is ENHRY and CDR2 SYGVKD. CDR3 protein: CAIRDRWQQPQHF. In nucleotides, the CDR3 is TGTGCCATCAGGGACAGGTGGCAACAGCCCCAGCATTTT.

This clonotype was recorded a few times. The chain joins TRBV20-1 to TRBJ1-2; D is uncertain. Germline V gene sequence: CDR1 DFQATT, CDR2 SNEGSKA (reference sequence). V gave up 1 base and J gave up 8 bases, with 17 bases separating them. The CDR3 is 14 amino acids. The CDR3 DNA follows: TGCAGTGCTAGAGTTGAGAGGCTTCCTGGGGGCTACACCTTC. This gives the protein CSARVERLPGGYTF.

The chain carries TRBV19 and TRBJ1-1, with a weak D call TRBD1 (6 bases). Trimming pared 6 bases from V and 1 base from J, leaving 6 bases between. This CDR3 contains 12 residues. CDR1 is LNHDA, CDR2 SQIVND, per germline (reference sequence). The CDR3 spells CASRTGNTEAFF. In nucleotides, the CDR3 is TGTGCCAGTAGGACAGGGAACACTGAAGCTTTCTTT. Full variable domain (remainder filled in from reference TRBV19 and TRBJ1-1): DGGITQSPKYLFRKEGQNVTLSCEQNLNHDAMYWYRQDPGQGLRLIYYSQIVNDFQKGDIAEGYSVSREKKESFPLTVTSAQKNPTAFYLCASRTGNTEAFFGQGTRLTVV.

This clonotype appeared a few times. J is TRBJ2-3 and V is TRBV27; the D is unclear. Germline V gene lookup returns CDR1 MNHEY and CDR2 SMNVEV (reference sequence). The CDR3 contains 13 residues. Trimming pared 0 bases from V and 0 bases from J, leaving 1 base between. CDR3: CASSLSSTDTQYF. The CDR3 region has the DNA TGTGCCAGCAGTTTATCCAGCACAGATACGCAGTATTTT.

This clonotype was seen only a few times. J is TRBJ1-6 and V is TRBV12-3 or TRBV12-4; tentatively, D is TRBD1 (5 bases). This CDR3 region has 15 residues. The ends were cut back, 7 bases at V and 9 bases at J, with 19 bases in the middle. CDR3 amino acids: CASINQSGRISPLHF. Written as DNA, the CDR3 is TGTGCCAGCATAAATCAATCAGGGAGGATTTCACCCCTCCACTTT.

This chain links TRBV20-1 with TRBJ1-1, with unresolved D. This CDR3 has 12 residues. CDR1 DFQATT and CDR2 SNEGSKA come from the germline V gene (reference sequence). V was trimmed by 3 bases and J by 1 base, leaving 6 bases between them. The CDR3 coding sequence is TGCAGTGCTAGGAGGACGAACACTGAAGCTTTCTTT. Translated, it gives CSARRTNTEAFF.

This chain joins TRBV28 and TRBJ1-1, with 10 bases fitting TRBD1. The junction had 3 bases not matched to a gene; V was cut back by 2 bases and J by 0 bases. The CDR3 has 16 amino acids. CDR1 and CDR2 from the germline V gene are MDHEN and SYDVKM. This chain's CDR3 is CASSLGTGVMNTEAFF. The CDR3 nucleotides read TGTGCCAGCAGTTTAGGGACAGGGGTTATGAACACTGAAGCTTTCTTT. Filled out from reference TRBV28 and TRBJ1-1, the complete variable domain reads DVKVTQSSRYLVKRTGEKVFLECVQDMDHENMFWYRQDPGLGLRLIYFSYDVKMKEKGDIPEGYSVSREKKERFSLILESASTNQTSMYLCASSLGTGVMNTEAFFGQGTRLTVV.

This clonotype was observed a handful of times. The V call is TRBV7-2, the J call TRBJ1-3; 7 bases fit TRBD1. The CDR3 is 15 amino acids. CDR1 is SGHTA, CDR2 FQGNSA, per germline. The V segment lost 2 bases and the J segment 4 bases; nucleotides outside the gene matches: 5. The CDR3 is CASSLNGGGGNTIYF. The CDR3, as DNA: TGTGCCAGCAGCTTAAATGGAGGGGGCGGAAACACCATATATTTT.

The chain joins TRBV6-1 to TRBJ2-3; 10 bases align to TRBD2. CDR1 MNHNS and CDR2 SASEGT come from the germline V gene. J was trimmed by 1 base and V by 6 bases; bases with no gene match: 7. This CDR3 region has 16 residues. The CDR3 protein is CASSQRGGGGTDTQYF. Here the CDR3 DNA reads TGTGCCAGCAGCCAGCGGGGGGGCGGTGGCACAGATACGCAGTATTTT.

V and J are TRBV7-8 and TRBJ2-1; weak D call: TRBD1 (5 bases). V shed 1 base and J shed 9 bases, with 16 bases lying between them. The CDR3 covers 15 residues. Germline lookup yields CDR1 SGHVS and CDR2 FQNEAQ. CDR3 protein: CASSLGGRGDGEQFF. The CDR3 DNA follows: TGTGCCAGCAGCTTAGGGGGAAGGGGTGACGGTGAGCAGTTCTTC.

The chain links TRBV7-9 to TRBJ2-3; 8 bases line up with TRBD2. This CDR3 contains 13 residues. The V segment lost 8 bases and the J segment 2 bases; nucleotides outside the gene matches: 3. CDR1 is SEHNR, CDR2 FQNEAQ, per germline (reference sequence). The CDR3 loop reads CASRGGYTDTQYF. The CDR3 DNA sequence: TGTGCCAGCCGGGGGGGATACACAGATACGCAGTATTTT.

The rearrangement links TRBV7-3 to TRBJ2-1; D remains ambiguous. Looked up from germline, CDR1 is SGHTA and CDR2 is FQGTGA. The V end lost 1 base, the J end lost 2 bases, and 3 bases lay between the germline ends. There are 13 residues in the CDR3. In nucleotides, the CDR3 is TGTGCCAGCAGCTTAAAGCCCTACAATGAGCAGTTCTTC. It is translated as CASSLKPYNEQFF. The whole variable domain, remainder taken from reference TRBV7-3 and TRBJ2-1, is GAGVSQTPSNKVTEKGKYVELRCDPISGHTALYWYRQSLGQGPEFLIYFQGTGAADDSGLPNDRFFAVRPEGSVSTLKIQRTERGDSAVYLCASSLKPYNEQFFGPGTRLTVL.

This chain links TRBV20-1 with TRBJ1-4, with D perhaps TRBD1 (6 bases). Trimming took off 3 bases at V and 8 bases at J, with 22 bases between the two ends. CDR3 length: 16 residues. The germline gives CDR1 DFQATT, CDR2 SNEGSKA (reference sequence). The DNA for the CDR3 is TGCAGTGCTAGCCCAGTGGGACAACTCGTTGGGGAAAAACTGTTTTTT. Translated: CSASPVGQLVGEKLFF.

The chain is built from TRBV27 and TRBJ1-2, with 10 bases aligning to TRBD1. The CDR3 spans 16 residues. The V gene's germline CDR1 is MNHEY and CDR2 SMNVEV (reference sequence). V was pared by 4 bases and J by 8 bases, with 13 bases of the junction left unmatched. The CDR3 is CASSSLDRGRKGGYTF. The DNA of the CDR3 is TGTGCCAGCAGTTCCCTAGACAGGGGGCGAAAGGGGGGCTACACCTTC.

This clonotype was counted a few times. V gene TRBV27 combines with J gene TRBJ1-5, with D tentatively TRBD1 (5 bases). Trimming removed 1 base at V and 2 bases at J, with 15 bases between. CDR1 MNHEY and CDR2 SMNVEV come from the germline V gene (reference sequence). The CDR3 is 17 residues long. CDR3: CASSLWRRDWGNQPQHF. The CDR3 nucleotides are TGTGCCAGCAGTTTATGGCGCAGGGATTGGGGCAATCAGCCCCAGCATTTT.

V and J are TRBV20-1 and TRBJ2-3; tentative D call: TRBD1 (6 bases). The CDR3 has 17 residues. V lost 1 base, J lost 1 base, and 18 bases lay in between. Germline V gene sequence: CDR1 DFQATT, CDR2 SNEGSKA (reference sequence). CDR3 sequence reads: CSARVGPGEQGTDTQYF. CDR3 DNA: TGCAGTGCTAGAGTAGGCCCAGGGGAGCAGGGCACAGATACGCAGTATTTT.

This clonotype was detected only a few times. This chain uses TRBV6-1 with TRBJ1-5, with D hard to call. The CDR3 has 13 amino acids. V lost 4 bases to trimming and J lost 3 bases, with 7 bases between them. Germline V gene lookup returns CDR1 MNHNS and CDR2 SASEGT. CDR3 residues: CASSAGFNQPQHF. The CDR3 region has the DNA TGTGCCAGCAGTGCGGGGTTCAATCAGCCCCAGCATTTT.

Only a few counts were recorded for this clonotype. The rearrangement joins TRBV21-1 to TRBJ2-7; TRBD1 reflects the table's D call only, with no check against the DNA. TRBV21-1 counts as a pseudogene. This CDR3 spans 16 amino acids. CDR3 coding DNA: TGTGCCAGCAGGGGGGGCGGGGGCGGTTCCTCCTACGAGCAGTACTTC. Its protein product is CASRGGGGGSSYEQYF.

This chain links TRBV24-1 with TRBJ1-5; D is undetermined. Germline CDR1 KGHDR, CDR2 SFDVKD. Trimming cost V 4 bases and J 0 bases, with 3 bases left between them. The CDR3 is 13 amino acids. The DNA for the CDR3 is TGTGCCACCAGTGAGGATAGCAATCAGCCCCAGCATTTT. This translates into CATSEDSNQPQHF.

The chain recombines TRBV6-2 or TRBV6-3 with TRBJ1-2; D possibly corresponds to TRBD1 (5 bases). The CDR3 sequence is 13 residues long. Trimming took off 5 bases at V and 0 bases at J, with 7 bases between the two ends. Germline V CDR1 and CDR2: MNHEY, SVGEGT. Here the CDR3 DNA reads TGTGCCAGCAGTCAGACAGCTAACTATGGCTACACCTTC. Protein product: CASSQTANYGYTF.

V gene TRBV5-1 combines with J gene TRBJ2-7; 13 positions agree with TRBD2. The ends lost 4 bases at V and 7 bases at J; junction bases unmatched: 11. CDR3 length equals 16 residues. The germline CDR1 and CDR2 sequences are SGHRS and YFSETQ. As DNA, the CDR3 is TGCGCCAGCAGCCTCTGGGGGACTAGCGGGGTTGGTGAGCAGTACTTC. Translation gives CASSLWGTSGVGEQYF.